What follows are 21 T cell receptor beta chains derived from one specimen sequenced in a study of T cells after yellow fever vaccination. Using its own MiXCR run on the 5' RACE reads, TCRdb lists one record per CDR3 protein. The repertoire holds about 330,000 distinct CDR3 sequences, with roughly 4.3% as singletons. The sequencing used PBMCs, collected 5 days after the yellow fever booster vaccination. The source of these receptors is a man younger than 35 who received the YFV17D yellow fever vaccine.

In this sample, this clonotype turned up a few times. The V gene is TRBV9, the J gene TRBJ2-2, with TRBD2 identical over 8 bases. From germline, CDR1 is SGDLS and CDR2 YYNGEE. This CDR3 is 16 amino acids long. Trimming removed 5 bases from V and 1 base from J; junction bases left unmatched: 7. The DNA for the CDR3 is TGTGCCAGCAGTCCGTTTCTAGCGGGGAACACCGGGGAGCTGTTTTTT. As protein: CASSPFLAGNTGELFF.

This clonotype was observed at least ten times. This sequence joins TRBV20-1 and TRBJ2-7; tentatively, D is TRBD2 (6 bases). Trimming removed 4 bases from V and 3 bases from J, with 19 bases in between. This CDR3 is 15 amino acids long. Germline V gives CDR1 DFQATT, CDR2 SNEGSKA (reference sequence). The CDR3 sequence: CSATPIIGGIYEQYF. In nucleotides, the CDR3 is TGCAGTGCTACCCCCATTATTGGGGGGATCTACGAGCAGTACTTC.

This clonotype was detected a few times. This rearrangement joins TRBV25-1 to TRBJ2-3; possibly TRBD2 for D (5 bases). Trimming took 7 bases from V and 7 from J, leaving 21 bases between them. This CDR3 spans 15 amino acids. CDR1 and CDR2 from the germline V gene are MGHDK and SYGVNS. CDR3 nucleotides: TGTGCCAGCACCAGAGGAGGACGGGTGGGGAATACGCAGTATTTT. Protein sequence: CASTRGGRVGNTQYF.

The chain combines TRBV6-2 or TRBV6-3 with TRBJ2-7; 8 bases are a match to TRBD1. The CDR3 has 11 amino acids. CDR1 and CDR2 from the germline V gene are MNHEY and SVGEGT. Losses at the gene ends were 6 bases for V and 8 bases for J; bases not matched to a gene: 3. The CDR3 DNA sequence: TGTGCCAGCAGATCAGGGGGCAAGCAGTACGTC. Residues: CASRSGGKQYV.

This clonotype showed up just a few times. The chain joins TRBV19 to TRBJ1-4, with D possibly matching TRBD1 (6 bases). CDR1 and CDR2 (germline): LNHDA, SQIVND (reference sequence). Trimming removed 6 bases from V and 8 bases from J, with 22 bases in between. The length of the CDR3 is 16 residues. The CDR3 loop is CASSPIYRVREEKLFF. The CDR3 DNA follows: TGTGCCAGTAGCCCGATCTACAGGGTACGAGAGGAAAAACTGTTTTTT.

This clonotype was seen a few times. The CDR3 here is CAISESGGNTDTQYF. DNA for the CDR3: TGTGCCATCAGTGAAAGCGGGGGTAACACAGATACGCAGTATTTT. V is TRBV10-3 and J is TRBJ2-3; 8 positions agree with TRBD2. The V gene end was trimmed by 3 bases and the J gene end by 2 bases; junction bases not matched to a gene: 4. The CDR3 sequence is 15 residues long. The V gene's germline CDR1 is ENHRY and CDR2 SYGVKD.

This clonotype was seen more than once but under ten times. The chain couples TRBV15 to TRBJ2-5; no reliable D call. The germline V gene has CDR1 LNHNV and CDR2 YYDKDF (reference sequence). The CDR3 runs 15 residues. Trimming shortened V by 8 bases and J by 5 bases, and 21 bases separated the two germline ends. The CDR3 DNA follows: TGTGCCACCTCTTATCGGAGTGCTGGGTCGGAGACCCAGTACTTC. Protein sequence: CATSYRSAGSETQYF.

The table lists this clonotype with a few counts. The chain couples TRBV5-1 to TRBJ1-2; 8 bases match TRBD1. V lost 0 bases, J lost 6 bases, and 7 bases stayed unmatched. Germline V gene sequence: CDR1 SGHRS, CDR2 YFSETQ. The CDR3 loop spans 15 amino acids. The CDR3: CASSLATRTGNGYTF. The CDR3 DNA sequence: TGCGCCAGCAGCTTGGCCACCCGGACAGGGAATGGCTACACCTTC.

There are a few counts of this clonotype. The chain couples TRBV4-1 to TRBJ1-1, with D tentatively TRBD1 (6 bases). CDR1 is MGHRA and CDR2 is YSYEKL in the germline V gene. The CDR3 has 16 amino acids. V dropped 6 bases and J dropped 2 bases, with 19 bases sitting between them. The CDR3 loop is CASSRTPLGGNTEAFF. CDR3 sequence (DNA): TGCGCCAGCAGTCGAACCCCTCTAGGGGGAAACACTGAAGCTTTCTTT.

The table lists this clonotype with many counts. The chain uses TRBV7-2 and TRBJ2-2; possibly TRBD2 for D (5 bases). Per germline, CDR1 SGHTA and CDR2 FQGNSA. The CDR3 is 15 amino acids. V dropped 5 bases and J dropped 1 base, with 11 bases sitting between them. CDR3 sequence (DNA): TGTGCCAGCAGCAGAGGGCCAGGGAACACCGGGGAGCTGTTTTTT. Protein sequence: CASSRGPGNTGELFF. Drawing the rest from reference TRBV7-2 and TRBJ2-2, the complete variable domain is GAGVSQSPSNKVTEKGKDVELRCDPISGHTALYWYRQSLGQGLEFLIYFQGNSAPDKSGLPSDRFSAERTGGSVSTLTIQRTQQEDSAVYLCASSRGPGNTGELFFGEGSRLTVL.

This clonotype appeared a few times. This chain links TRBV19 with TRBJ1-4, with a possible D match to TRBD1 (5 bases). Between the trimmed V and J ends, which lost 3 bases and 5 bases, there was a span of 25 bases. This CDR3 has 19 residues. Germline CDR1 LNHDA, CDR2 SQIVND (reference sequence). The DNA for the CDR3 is TGTGCCAGTAGTATTTCCCCTCTCAGCCTGGGGGTTGAGAATGAAAAACTGTTTTTT. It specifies CASSISPLSLGVENEKLFF. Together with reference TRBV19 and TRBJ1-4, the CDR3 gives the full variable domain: DGGITQSPKYLFRKEGQNVTLSCEQNLNHDAMYWYRQDPGQGLRLIYYSQIVNDFQKGDIAEGYSVSREKKESFPLTVTSAQKNPTAFYLCASSISPLSLGVENEKLFFGSGTQLSVL.

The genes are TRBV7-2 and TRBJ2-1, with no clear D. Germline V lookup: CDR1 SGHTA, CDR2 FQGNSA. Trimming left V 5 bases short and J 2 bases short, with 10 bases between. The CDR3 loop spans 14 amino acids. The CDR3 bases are TGTGCCAGCAGCCCCCGGGCCCCCTACAATGAGCAGTTCTTC. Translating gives CASSPRAPYNEQFF.

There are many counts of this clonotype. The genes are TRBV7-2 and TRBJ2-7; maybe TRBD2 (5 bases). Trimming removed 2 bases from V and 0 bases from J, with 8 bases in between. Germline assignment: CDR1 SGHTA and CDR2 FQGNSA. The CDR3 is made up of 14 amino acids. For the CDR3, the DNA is TGTGCCAGCAGCTTAAGGACTGTCTCCTACGAGCAGTACTTC. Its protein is CASSLRTVSYEQYF.

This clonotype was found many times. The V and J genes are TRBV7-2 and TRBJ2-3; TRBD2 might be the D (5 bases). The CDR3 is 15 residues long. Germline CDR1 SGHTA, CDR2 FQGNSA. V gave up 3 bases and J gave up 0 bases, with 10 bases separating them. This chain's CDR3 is CASSLDLVSTDTQYF. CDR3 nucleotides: TGTGCCAGCAGCTTGGACTTAGTGAGCACAGATACGCAGTATTTT. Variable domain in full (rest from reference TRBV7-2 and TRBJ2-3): GAGVSQSPSNKVTEKGKDVELRCDPISGHTALYWYRQSLGQGLEFLIYFQGNSAPDKSGLPSDRFSAERTGGSVSTLTIQRTQQEDSAVYLCASSLDLVSTDTQYFGPGTRLTVL.

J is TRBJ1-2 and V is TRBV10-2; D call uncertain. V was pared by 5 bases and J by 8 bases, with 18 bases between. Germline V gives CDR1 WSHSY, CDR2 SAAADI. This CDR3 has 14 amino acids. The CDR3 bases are TGCGCCAGCAGTCCAGCAGCCCGACTATCCGGCTACACCTTC. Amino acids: CASSPAARLSGYTF.

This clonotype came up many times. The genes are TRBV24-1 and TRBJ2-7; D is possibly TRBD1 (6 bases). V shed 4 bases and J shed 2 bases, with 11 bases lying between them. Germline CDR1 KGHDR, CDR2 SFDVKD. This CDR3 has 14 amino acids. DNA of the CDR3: TGTGCCACCAGTGACACCGGGACACCCTACGAGCAGTACTTC. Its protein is CATSDTGTPYEQYF.

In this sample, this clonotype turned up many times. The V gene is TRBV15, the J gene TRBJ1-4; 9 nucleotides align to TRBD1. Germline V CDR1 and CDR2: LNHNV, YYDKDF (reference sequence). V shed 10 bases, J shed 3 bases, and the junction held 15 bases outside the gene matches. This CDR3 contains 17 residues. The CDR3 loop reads CAISDRGLYGANEKLFF. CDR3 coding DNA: TGTGCCATATCGGACAGGGGCCTATATGGTGCTAATGAAAAACTGTTTTTT.

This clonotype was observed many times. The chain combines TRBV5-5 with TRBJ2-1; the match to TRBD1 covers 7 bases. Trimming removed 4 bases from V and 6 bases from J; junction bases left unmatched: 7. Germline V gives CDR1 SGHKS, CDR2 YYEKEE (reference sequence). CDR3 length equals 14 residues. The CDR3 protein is CASSPEDRSNEQFF. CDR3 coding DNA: TGTGCCAGCAGCCCGGAGGACAGGTCCAATGAGCAGTTCTTC.

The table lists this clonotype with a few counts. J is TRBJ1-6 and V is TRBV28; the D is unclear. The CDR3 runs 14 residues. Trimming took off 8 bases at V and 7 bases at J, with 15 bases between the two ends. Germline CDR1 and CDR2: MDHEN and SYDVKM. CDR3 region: CASSPAGSNSPLHF. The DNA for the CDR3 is TGTGCCAGCTCCCCGGCGGGAAGCAATTCACCCCTCCACTTT.

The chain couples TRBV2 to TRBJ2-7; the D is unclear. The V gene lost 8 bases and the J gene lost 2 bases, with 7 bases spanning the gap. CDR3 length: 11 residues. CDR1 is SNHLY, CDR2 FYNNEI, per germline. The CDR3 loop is CASGPPYEQYV. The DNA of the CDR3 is TGTGCCAGCGGCCCCCCCTACGAGCAGTACGTC.

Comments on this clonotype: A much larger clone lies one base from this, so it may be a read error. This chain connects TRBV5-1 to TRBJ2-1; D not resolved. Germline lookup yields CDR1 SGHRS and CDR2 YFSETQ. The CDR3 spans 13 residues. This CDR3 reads CASSPLGGNEQVF. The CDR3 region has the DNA TGCGCCAGCAGCCCCTTGGGCGGAAATGAGCAGGTCTTC.